This TCR beta chain was profiled in a study of response to subunit inactivated influenza vaccine. A word on this clonotype: Antigen: not known. The junction and the germline gene differ at one end; a read error may be behind it.

Study-wide results and caveats: With each seasonal influenza vaccination, the authors suggested, few new T cells are recruited.

CDR1 is DFQATT, CDR2 SNEGSKA, per germline (reference sequence). The CDR3 is 18 residues long. One entry per CDR3 protein, called by TCRdb with MiXCR from the RT-PCR reads. The sample yields about 480,000 distinct CDR3 sequences, roughly 13% seen once. J is TRBJ2-5 and V is TRBV20-1; 10 nucleotides align to TRBD2. This receptor was identified in a man aged 45-60 years who received an inactivated influenza vaccine. Here the sequenced sample was PBMCs from blood, taken about 40 days after vaccination. DNA of the CDR3: TGCTGTGCTAGCGGGGGCGTGGGGGACTTTTGGCGGCAAGAGACCCAGTACTTC. Translation: CCASGGVGDFWRQETQYF.